This TCR beta chain comes out of a study of CD8 T cells in Susac syndrome. TCR beta was sequenced from blood CD8+ and CD4+ T cells. The multiple sclerosis controls were treatment-naive patients with relapsing-remitting disease that was stable or active. RNA, at about 0.45 to 1 ug, was reverse transcribed with random hexamers. Amplification of TCR beta CDR3 was carried out by immunoSEQ multiplex PCR, which covered 54 Vbeta and 13 Jbeta segments. TCRdb independently ran MiXCR on the immunoSEQ multiplex PCR reads; one entry per CDR3 protein. The table lists 180,000 or so distinct CDR3 sequences, 90% to 96% of them singletons. Comment on this clonotype: The antigen is unknown.

General study findings and limits: In its TCR sequencing and HLA analysis, the study acknowledged that the number of individuals was relatively small.

V lost 5 bases and J 5 bases, leaving 12 bases between the germline ends. The CDR3 has 12 amino acids. Germline values: CDR1 GTSNPN, CDR2 SVGIG (reference sequence). V gene TRBV30 combines with J gene TRBJ1-2; perhaps TRBD1 as D (5 bases). The sequenced sample consisted of CD4+ T cells from PBMCs. The receptor was derived from a human donor with multiple sclerosis. CDR3 coding DNA: TGTGCCTGGTTAGGGGCTCGGTATGGCTACACCTTC. Protein product: CAWLGARYGYTF.